This T cell receptor beta chain is drawn from a study of monozygotic twins with inflammatory bowel disease. This CDR3 is 16 amino acids long. CDR1 is KGHSH, CDR2 LQKENI, per germline. TCRdb reprocessed the 5' RACE reads, keeping one entry per CDR3 protein, no DNA. Recorded here are 88,000 or so distinct CDR3 sequences; the top ten clones represent roughly 7%. The sequence was obtained from a human donor with ulcerative colitis or Crohn's disease, or a healthy co-twin of an affected twin (not recorded which). The V and J genes are TRBV18 and TRBJ1-2. Sequenced: blood. CDR3 loop: CASSPVSQTLNYGYTF.